The next 14 T cell receptor beta chains were all read from a single sample in a study of blood T cell repertoires in COVID-19. Only in-frame clones appear in the TCRdb table, and some are missing; sequencing was by immunoSEQ multiplex PCR. The data contain 200,000 to 300,000 clones, roughly nine tenths of them singletons. Sequencing was performed on PBMCs or T cells enriched from blood (not recorded which). The receptors were gathered from a woman aged 18-29 years who had recovered from COVID-19.

J is TRBJ2-1 and V is TRBV25-1; D remains ambiguous. Trimming took off 4 bases at V and 8 bases at J, with 12 bases between the two ends. The germline gives CDR1 MGHDK, CDR2 SYGVNS. This CDR3 region has 13 residues. CDR3 DNA sequence: TGTGCCAGCAGTGTGCCCCCCTCGGATGAGCAGTTCTTC. Encoded protein: CASSVPPSDEQFF.

This clone was seen only a few times. DNA for the CDR3: TGTGCCAGCAGCTTCTACTGGACAGGGGTAAGAAGCAATCAGCCCCAGCATTTT. It specifies CASSFYWTGVRSNQPQHF. V gene TRBV5-6 combines with J gene TRBJ1-5; TRBD1 matches at 9 bases. The CDR3 sequence is 18 residues long. Germline trimming cut 2 bases from V and 1 base from J; bases unmatched to any gene: 10. Per germline, CDR1 SGHDT and CDR2 YYEEEE.

This clone was seen only once. The chain combines TRBV7-2 with TRBJ2-3; the match to TRBD2 covers 9 bases. After removal of 0 bases from V and 0 bases from J, the junction contained 4 bases not matched to a gene. Germline V lookup: CDR1 SGHTA, CDR2 FQGNSA. There are 17 residues in the CDR3. CDR3 protein: CASSLAPSGGSTDTQYF. CDR3 bases: TGTGCCAGCAGCTTAGCGCCCAGCGGGGGGAGCACAGATACGCAGTATTTT.

This chain joins TRBV28 and TRBJ1-4, with 9 bases aligning to TRBD1. Germline CDR1 reads MDHEN; CDR2 reads SYDVKM. V was clipped by 5 bases and J by 6 bases; unmatched bases: 10. The CDR3 spans 16 residues. This chain's CDR3 is CASSRRDGTGYEKLFF. The DNA for the CDR3 is TGTGCCAGCAGTCGTCGTGACGGGACAGGGTATGAAAAACTGTTTTTT.

This clone showed up just a few times. CDR3 protein: CASSNHSDILWGYTF. In DNA, the CDR3 is TGTGCCAGCAGCAACCATTCGGACATCTTGTGGGGCTACACCTTC. The chain recombines TRBV28 with TRBJ1-2, with a weak D call TRBD1 (5 bases). CDR3 size: 15 residues. Germline V lookup: CDR1 MDHEN, CDR2 SYDVKM. Trimming took off 6 bases at V and 8 bases at J, with 22 bases between the two ends.

This clone showed up just a few times. The chain couples TRBV27 to TRBJ2-7; the match to TRBD1 covers 8 bases. CDR3 length: 15 amino acids. V was pared by 7 bases and J by 3 bases, with 11 bases of the junction left unmatched. In germline, CDR1 is MNHEY, CDR2 SMNVEV (reference sequence). As DNA, the CDR3 is TGTGCCAGCACCCTACTCGGACAGGGAAGCTACGAGCAGTACTTC. Protein: CASTLLGQGSYEQYF.

V is TRBV2 and J is TRBJ2-2; D is possibly TRBD2 (5 bases). Germline values: CDR1 SNHLY, CDR2 FYNNEI. The CDR3 runs to 16 residues. Trimming stripped 1 base from V and 6 bases from J, with 15 bases between. The CDR3 sequence: CASSEEGSREPGELFF. As DNA, the CDR3 is TGTGCCAGCAGTGAAGAGGGTAGCCGGGAACCCGGGGAGCTGTTTTTT.

The chain links TRBV29-1 to TRBJ1-2; D gene unclear. The CDR3 runs 10 residues. Germline V lookup: CDR1 SQVTM, CDR2 ANQGSEA. Trimming took 4 bases from V and 7 from J, leaving 7 bases between them. Written as DNA, the CDR3 is TGCAGCGTTGTTTCGAGTGGCTACACCTTC. Amino acid sequence: CSVVSSGYTF.

The rearrangement links TRBV27 to TRBJ1-6; 7 nucleotides agree with TRBD1. From germline, CDR1 is MNHEY and CDR2 SMNVEV (reference sequence). This CDR3 region has 17 residues. Trimming took 2 bases from V and 3 from J; bases not matched to a gene: 7. For the CDR3, the DNA is TGTGCCAGCAGTTTAAAGACGACAGGGTTCTATAATTCACCCCTCCACTTT. It specifies CASSLKTTGFYNSPLHF.

The chain links TRBV30 to TRBJ1-2, with a possible D match to TRBD1 (5 bases). Trimming stripped 2 bases from V and 3 bases from J, with 13 bases between. The CDR3 has 14 residues. CDR1 is GTSNPN, CDR2 SVGIG, per germline (reference sequence). The CDR3 sequence: CAWSRQPVDYGYTF. The DNA of the CDR3 is TGTGCCTGGAGTAGACAGCCCGTGGACTATGGCTACACCTTC.

Written as DNA, the CDR3 is TGTGCCAGCAGTTGGGACAGGGCGGGGGTATTTGGCGGACAGCCCCAGCATTTT. Amino acids: CASSWDRAGVFGGQPQHF. The chain is built from TRBV28 and TRBJ1-5; TRBD1 aligns across 9 bases. CDR3 length: 18 amino acids. Trimming took 4 bases from V and 7 from J; bases not matched to a gene: 17. Germline assignment: CDR1 MDHEN and CDR2 SYDVKM. The full variable domain, with the rest looked up from reference TRBV28 and TRBJ1-5, is DVKVTQSSRYLVKRTGEKVFLECVQDMDHENMFWYRQDPGLGLRLIYFSYDVKMKEKGDIPEGYSVSREKKERFSLILESASTNQTSMYLCASSWDRAGVFGGQPQHFGDGTRLSIL.

The rearrangement joins TRBV25-1 to TRBJ1-2, with TRBD1 matching over 7 bases. V was pared by 3 bases and J by 4 bases, with 8 bases of the junction left unmatched. The CDR3 is made up of 15 amino acids. Germline loops: CDR1 MGHDK, CDR2 SYGVNS. This chain's CDR3 is CASSDPGQNLYGYTF. The CDR3 DNA is TGTGCCAGCAGTGACCCGGGACAGAATCTCTATGGCTACACCTTC.

The genes are TRBV14 and TRBJ1-2; TRBD1 matches 7 bases. From germline, CDR1 is SGHDN and CDR2 FVKESK. V lost 2 bases and J lost 4; bases outside the gene matches: 7. The CDR3 is 15 amino acids. CDR3 coding DNA: TGTGCCAGCAGCCAAAAAACGGGACAGCTCTATGGCTACACCTTC. Translation gives CASSQKTGQLYGYTF.

This clone was seen once. V is TRBV11-1 and J is TRBJ2-2, with D possibly being TRBD1 (6 bases). This CDR3 comprises 14 residues. Germline CDR1 is SGHAT and CDR2 is FQDESV (reference sequence). V was shortened by 1 base and J by 4 bases, with 7 bases between the two germline ends. DNA of the CDR3: TGTGCCAGCAGCTTAGTCAGGGGCACCGGGGAGCTGTTTTTT. It encodes CASSLVRGTGELFF.